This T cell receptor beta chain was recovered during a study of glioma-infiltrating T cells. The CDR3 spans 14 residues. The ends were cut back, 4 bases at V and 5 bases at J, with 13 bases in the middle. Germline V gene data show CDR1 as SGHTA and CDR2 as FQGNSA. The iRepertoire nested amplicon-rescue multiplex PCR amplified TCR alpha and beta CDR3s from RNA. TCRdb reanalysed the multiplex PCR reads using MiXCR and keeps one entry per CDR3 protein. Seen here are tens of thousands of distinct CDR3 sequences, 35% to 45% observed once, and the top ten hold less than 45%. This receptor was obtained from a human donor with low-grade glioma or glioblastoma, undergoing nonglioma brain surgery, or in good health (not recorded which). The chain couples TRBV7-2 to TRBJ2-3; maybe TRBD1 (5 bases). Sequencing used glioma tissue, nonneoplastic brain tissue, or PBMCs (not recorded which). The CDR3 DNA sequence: TGTGCCAGCAGCTCATACAGGTTAAGAGATACGCAGTATTTT. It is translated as CASSSYRLRDTQYF. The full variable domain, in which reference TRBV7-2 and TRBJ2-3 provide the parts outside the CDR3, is GAGVSQSPSNKVTEKGKDVELRCDPISGHTALYWYRQSLGQGLEFLIYFQGNSAPDKSGLPSDRFSAERTGGSVSTLTIQRTQQEDSAVYLCASSSYRLRDTQYFGPGTRLTVL.